Each of the 3 T cell receptor beta chains below was sequenced from the same sample in a study of spatial heterogeneity in lung cancer. Time point given: blood at routine non-recurrence follow-up after resection. Sequencing was performed on whole RNA extracted from tumor and nontumor lung tissue, or from frozen PBMC, and the material was left unsorted. From the 5' RACE reads, TCRdb called clonotypes with MiXCR, one entry per CDR3 protein. Of roughly 120,000 distinct CDR3 sequences in the sample, about 12% were seen once. The sequencing used PBMCs, collected at follow-up. Receptors were obtained from a male donor with early-stage non-small cell lung cancer.

This clonotype was seen repeatedly, ten times or more. The chain combines TRBV25-1 with TRBJ2-7; tentative D call: TRBD2 (7 bases). Germline V gives CDR1 MGHDK, CDR2 SYGVNS. There are 14 residues in the CDR3. V was trimmed by 10 bases and J by 2 bases, leaving 18 bases between them. CDR3 in amino acids: CATAVEGGAYEQYF. CDR3 sequence (DNA): TGTGCCACCGCGGTCGAAGGGGGGGCCTACGAGCAGTACTTC.

The chain carries TRBV29-1 and TRBJ2-3; 8 nucleotides align to TRBD1. The CDR3 spans 13 residues. Germline V lookup: CDR1 SQVTM, CDR2 ANQGSEA. Trimming cost V 5 bases and J 3 bases; bases outside gene matches: 4. This CDR3 reads CSVSRGRTDTQYF. Written as DNA, the CDR3 is TGCAGCGTTAGCAGGGGGCGGACAGATACGCAGTATTTT.

This clonotype was seen more than once but under ten times. The V gene is TRBV4-2, the J gene TRBJ1-1; D not resolved. V lost 3 bases to trimming and J lost 6 bases, with 14 bases between them. The germline gives CDR1 LGHNA, CDR2 YNFKEQ. The CDR3 is 14 amino acids. CDR3 DNA: TGTGCCAGCAGCCAGAACCACGGGGTCTCTGAAGCTTTCTTT. This translates into CASSQNHGVSEAFF.